This record covers a single T cell receptor beta chain. Its cognate antigen is unknown. The junction does not match germline at one end; this may be a read error. Study-wide findings and caveats: The larger-cohort validation was restricted to a single TCR beta V-J rearrangement rather than whole repertoires. Tumor-infiltrating Treg TCR alpha and beta sequences overlapped most with tumor naive CD4+ T cells, then blood naive.

Tregs were sorted as CD4+CD25+CD127-/low cells. This CDR3 contains 15 residues. Germline values: CDR1 SGHTA, CDR2 FQGNSA. After constant-region reverse-primer amplification, full-length variable regions underwent semi-nested PCR with Nested Universal Primer A. Each CDR3 protein is one row after TCRdb ran MiXCR on the 5' RACE reads. Of 32,000 or so distinct CDR3 sequences in the sample, 27% were seen once. The chain uses TRBV7-2 and TRBJ2-2, with 8 bases aligning to TRBD1. This receptor was identified in a female donor with breast cancer. The sequenced sample consisted of tumor-infiltrating Tregs sorted from the breast tumor. The CDR3 nucleotides are TGTGCCAGCAGCGTAAAGGGACAGGACACAGGGGAGCTGTTTTTT. This translates into CASSVKGQDTGELFF.